This T cell receptor (beta chain) was sequenced during a study of CXCR3-negative and CXCR3-positive naive CD8 T cells. Study-wide results and limits: Whereas memory cells differed, naive CXCR3-negative and CXCR3-positive cells shared similar TRBV-TRBJ usage. In both naive subsets diversity was comparably high, whereas memory CD8+ cells showed much lower diversity. Greater hydrophobicity was found in TRB CDR3s of CXCR3-positive naive cells than of CXCR3-negative naive cells.

As concerns this clonotype: Antigen unknown.

UMI-labeled TRB cDNA libraries were prepared by 5' RACE. TCRdb re-called the 5' RACE reads and gives one entry per CDR3 protein, without DNA. The sample spans 80,000 to 95,000 distinct CDR3 sequences; the ten largest clones claim about 1.6%. Germline V gives CDR1 DFQATT, CDR2 SNEGSKA (reference sequence). The CDR3 length is 13 residues. Naive CD8+ T cells carried a CD45RO-CCR7+CD27+CD95- phenotype. The sequence was collected from a human donor in good health. Some clones in this sample may be carry-over from other donors' samples. The chain recombines TRBV20-1 with TRBJ2-7. The sequencing sample was made of naive CXCR3- CD8+ T cells from blood. The subset here: CD45RO-CCR7+CD27+CD95- naive CD8+ T cells lacking CXCR3 (TNR3-). This chain's CDR3 is CSAEGDRYYEQYF.